This T cell receptor (beta chain) was observed in a study of T-cell memory formation after mild COVID-19. The overall study: Largely donor-specific sequence clusters came from a couple of donors.

CDR1 is SGHRS and CDR2 is YFSETQ in the germline V gene. The CDR3 length is 15 residues. V lost 0 bases and J 0 bases, leaving 9 bases between the germline ends. A single record per CDR3 protein comes from TCRdb applying MiXCR to the 5' RACE reads. Counted here are about 430,000 distinct CDR3 sequences, roughly 17% occurring once; the ten biggest clones make up about 22%. Sequencing input: PBMCs or a T cell subset sorted from them (not recorded which). The V gene is TRBV5-1, the J gene TRBJ1-2, with unresolved D. This TCR came from a man aged 18-30 years who had mild COVID-19 (a few samples of this study predate the infection). Cell type and time point are not known. The CDR3: CASSLVPEANYGYTF. In DNA, the CDR3 is TGCGCCAGCAGCTTGGTTCCAGAAGCTAACTATGGCTACACCTTC.